The clone carrying this T cell receptor (beta chain) showed up just once. The data stem from a study of shared clonotypes between healthy human individuals. From germline, CDR1 is MGHRA and CDR2 YSYEKL. Between the trimmed V and J ends, which lost 0 bases and 0 bases, there was a span of 11 bases. The CDR3 contains 16 residues. TCRdb's table, derived via immunoSEQ multiplex PCR, lists solely in-frame clones and lacks some. The table lists 2,500,000 or so clones, over 85% of them singletons. Sequenced material: naive CD4+ T cells from PBMCs. Subset in this sample: CD45RA+ positively selected. This clonotype originated in a man aged 18-30 years in good health. Some clones in this sample may be carry-over from other donors' samples. This chain joins TRBV4-1 and TRBJ1-1; D is undetermined. This CDR3 is CASSQDRGLMNTEAFF. CDR3 nucleotides: TGCGCCAGCAGCCAAGATCGAGGATTGATGAACACTGAAGCTTTCTTT.